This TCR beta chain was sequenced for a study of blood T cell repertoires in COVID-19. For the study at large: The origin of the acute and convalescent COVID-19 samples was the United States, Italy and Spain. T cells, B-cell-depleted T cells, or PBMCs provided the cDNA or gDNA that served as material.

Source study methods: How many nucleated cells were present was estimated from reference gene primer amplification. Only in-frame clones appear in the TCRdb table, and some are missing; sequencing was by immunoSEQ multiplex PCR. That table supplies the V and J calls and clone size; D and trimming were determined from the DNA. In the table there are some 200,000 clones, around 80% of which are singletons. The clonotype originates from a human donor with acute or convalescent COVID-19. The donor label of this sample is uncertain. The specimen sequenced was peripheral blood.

As DNA, the CDR3 is TGTGCCTGCAATACACCTGGAAACACCATATATTTT. Its translation is CACNTPGNTIYF. The V and J genes are TRBV30 and TRBJ1-3; no definite D call. The CDR3 sequence is 12 residues long. Trimming left V 6 bases short and J 2 bases short, with 8 bases between. CDR1 and CDR2 from the germline V gene are GTSNPN and SVGIG (reference sequence).